The 21 T cell receptor beta chains presented below share a single source sample, sequenced in a study of T cells in Graves' hyperthyroidism and ophthalmopathy. RNA transcripts served as the template for amplifying TCR beta CDR3 regions. A first-round RT-PCR of the TCR CDR3 used the HTBI primer set. Via MiXCR, TCRdb re-called the multiplex PCR reads, giving one row per CDR3 protein. The sample has 300,000 to 400,000 distinct CDR3 sequences; roughly 21% are singletons. The source material was blood. The receptors were sampled from a woman aged 45-65 years with Graves' hyperthyroidism.

Only a few counts were recorded for this clonotype. The chain has TRBV13 and TRBJ2-7, with TRBD1 matching 8 bases. Trimming removed 5 bases from V and 1 base from J; junction bases left unmatched: 13. Germline V gene data show CDR1 as PRHDT and CDR2 as FYEKMQ (reference sequence). The length of the CDR3 is 17 residues. CDR3 loop: CASSPPRWTGFSYEQYF. The DNA for the CDR3 is TGTGCCAGCAGCCCCCCCCGCTGGACAGGGTTTTCCTACGAGCAGTACTTC.

This clonotype occurred a few times. The chain employs TRBV30 and TRBJ2-1, with TRBD2 matching over 13 bases. Losses at the gene ends were 3 bases for V and 7 bases for J; bases not matched to a gene: 3. The CDR3 is 14 amino acids. CDR1 is GTSNPN and CDR2 is SVGIG in the germline V gene (reference sequence). The CDR3 here is CAWRGLAGRNEQFF. The DNA of the CDR3 is TGTGCCTGGAGGGGACTAGCGGGAAGAAATGAGCAGTTCTTC.

The chain carries TRBV12-3 or TRBV12-4 and TRBJ1-6, with D perhaps TRBD1 (5 bases). The V gene lost 5 bases and the J gene lost 7 bases, with 18 bases spanning the gap. This CDR3 contains 16 residues. The chain's CDR3 is CASSPQGGEPNSPLHF. The CDR3 region has the DNA TGTGCCAGCAGTCCGCAGGGAGGGGAGCCAAATTCACCCCTCCACTTT.

Many counts were recorded for this clonotype. The chain is built from TRBV27 and TRBJ1-1; TRBD1 agrees at 7 bases. The germline V gene encodes CDR1 MNHEY and CDR2 SMNVEV (reference sequence). J lost 2 bases, V lost 6 bases, and 6 bases had no gene match. The CDR3 extends over 14 amino acids. DNA of the CDR3: TGTGCCAGCAGCCCAGGGACAGAAAACACTGAAGCTTTCTTT. Translated, it gives CASSPGTENTEAFF.

V gene TRBV28 combines with J gene TRBJ1-6, with D maybe TRBD1 (6 bases). CDR3 length: 15 residues. Per germline, CDR1 MDHEN and CDR2 SYDVKM. V was pared by 10 bases and J by 6 bases, with 19 bases between. CDR3 sequence (DNA): TGTGCCATCAACAAGGAACAGGGCCTTAATTCACCCCTCCACTTT. Translation gives CAINKEQGLNSPLHF. Full variable domain (rest looked up from reference TRBV28 and TRBJ1-6): DVKVTQSSRYLVKRTGEKVFLECVQDMDHENMFWYRQDPGLGLRLIYFSYDVKMKEKGDIPEGYSVSREKKERFSLILESASTNQTSMYLCAINKEQGLNSPLHFGNGTRLTVT.

This clonotype showed up many times. The J gene is TRBJ2-7, the V gene TRBV5-1, with D tentatively TRBD1 (6 bases). Germline V gives CDR1 SGHRS, CDR2 YFSETQ. This CDR3 is built from 13 residues. V gave up 4 bases and J gave up 6 bases, with 14 bases separating them. In DNA, the CDR3 is TGCGCCAGCAGCCCGGGACATTTGGCCGAGCAGTACTTC. Its protein is CASSPGHLAEQYF.

This clonotype was observed at least ten times. The rearrangement links TRBV5-1 to TRBJ2-2, with 10 bases fitting TRBD1. CDR3 length: 14 amino acids. Germline lookup yields CDR1 SGHRS and CDR2 YFSETQ. V dropped 4 bases and J dropped 7; count of bases not matched to a gene: 4. CDR3 residues: CASSDRGRGGELFF. As DNA, the CDR3 is TGCGCCAGCAGCGACAGGGGGCGCGGCGGGGAGCTGTTTTTT.

This clonotype has just one count. With a much larger clone just one base away, this may be a read error. The chain combines TRBV30 with TRBJ1-2; D gene ambiguous. CDR1 is GTSNPN, CDR2 SVGIG, per germline (reference sequence). With 0 bases removed from V and 0 bases from J, the gap between germline ends came to 8 bases. This CDR3 contains 14 residues. CDR3 in amino acids: CAWSVGPTNYGYTF. In DNA form, the CDR3 reads TGTGCCTGGAGTGTCGGCCCCACTAACTATGGCTACACCTTC.

V usage is TRBV7-2 and J usage is TRBJ2-3; D is uncertain. Trimming removed 2 bases at V and 1 base at J, with 10 bases between. Germline V gives CDR1 SGHTA, CDR2 FQGNSA. The CDR3 extends over 15 amino acids. CDR3 amino acids: CASSLSGQGTDTQYF. CDR3 DNA: TGTGCCAGCAGCTTAAGTGGGCAGGGCACAGATACGCAGTATTTT.

This clonotype was seen repeatedly, ten times or more. The chain carries TRBV6-1 and TRBJ1-3; no clear D. CDR1 MNHNS and CDR2 SASEGT come from the germline V gene. The V end lost 5 bases, the J end lost 2 bases, and 10 bases lay between the germline ends. The CDR3 runs to 14 residues. CDR3 DNA: TGTGCCAGCAGTTCCGGAGGCACTGGAAACACCATATATTTT. Its translation is CASSSGGTGNTIYF.

This clonotype occurred once. The rearrangement uses TRBV19 and TRBJ1-1; 9 bases match TRBD1. V shed 5 bases, J shed 4 bases, and the junction held 5 bases outside the gene matches. The CDR3 consists of 14 residues. Germline assignment: CDR1 LNHDA and CDR2 SQIVND (reference sequence). CDR3 DNA: TGTGCCAGTAGTTGGGACAGGGACATCACTGAAGCTTTCTTT. As protein: CASSWDRDITEAFF.

This clonotype was recorded many times. The chain carries TRBV5-1 and TRBJ2-5; 12 bases match TRBD2. V lost 4 bases, J lost 5 bases, and 9 bases stayed unmatched. The CDR3 extends over 16 amino acids. Germline V gene data show CDR1 as SGHRS and CDR2 as YFSETQ. As DNA, the CDR3 is TGCGCCAGCAGCAAATCGACTAGCGGGGGAGGTGAGACCCAGTACTTC. Its protein is CASSKSTSGGGETQYF.

This clonotype was found a few times. The rearrangement links TRBV9 to TRBJ2-6; tentative D call: TRBD2 (5 bases). The ends were cut back, 4 bases at V and 3 bases at J, with 17 bases in the middle. Germline-derived CDR1 and CDR2 are SGDLS and YYNGEE. This CDR3 spans 17 amino acids. The CDR3 loop reads CASSTPRGGGGANVLTF. In nucleotides, the CDR3 is TGTGCCAGCAGCACTCCCCGGGGTGGCGGTGGGGCCAACGTCCTGACTTTC.

A few counts support this clonotype. The chain is built from TRBV24-1 and TRBJ1-1; D is unclear. Trimming shortened V by 4 bases and J by 11 bases, and 16 bases separated the two germline ends. The CDR3 has 13 residues. Looked up from germline, CDR1 is KGHDR and CDR2 is SFDVKD. This CDR3 reads CATSEPGSRSAFF. CDR3 nucleotide sequence: TGTGCCACCAGTGAGCCGGGGTCCCGGTCGGCTTTCTTT.

The V and J genes are TRBV6-1 and TRBJ1-2, with TRBD1 matching 7 bases. Trimming cost V 4 bases and J 3 bases; bases outside gene matches: 5. The CDR3 totals 14 residues. Germline CDR1 and CDR2: MNHNS and SASEGT. The CDR3 DNA follows: TGTGCCAGCAGTGGACAGGGTCTAGACTATGGCTACACCTTC. Its translation: CASSGQGLDYGYTF.

This clonotype has at least ten counts. This chain connects TRBV11-2 to TRBJ2-3; possibly TRBD1 or TRBD2 for D (5 bases each). The CDR3 covers 15 residues. Germline assignment: CDR1 SGHAT and CDR2 FQNNGV. V lost 5 bases to trimming and J lost 0 bases, with 12 bases between them. The CDR3 DNA reads as TGTGCCAGCAGCACGGGACCCTCTAGCACAGATACGCAGTATTTT. Amino acids: CASSTGPSSTDTQYF.

The J gene is TRBJ2-1, the V gene TRBV4-1; 10 bases agree with TRBD2. Trimming at V came to 1 base and at J to 4 bases, leaving 4 bases not matched to a gene. Germline V gives CDR1 MGHRA, CDR2 YSYEKL. The CDR3 covers 16 residues. This CDR3 is CASSQALAGVYNEQFF. The CDR3 bases are TGCGCCAGCAGCCAAGCCCTAGCGGGAGTTTACAATGAGCAGTTCTTC.

This clonotype showed up many times. The chain couples TRBV2 to TRBJ2-4, with 7 nucleotides matching TRBD2. With 2 bases clipped from V and 2 bases from J, the junction kept 9 bases outside the gene matches. The CDR3 spans 17 residues. The germline CDR1 and CDR2 sequences are SNHLY and FYNNEI. The DNA for the CDR3 is TGTGCCAGCAGTGAATGGGGACTACGGGCGTCCAAAAACATTCAGTACTTC. As protein: CASSEWGLRASKNIQYF.

This clonotype is a singleton in its sample. The J gene is TRBJ2-5, the V gene TRBV5-1; TRBD2 agrees at 7 bases. CDR3 length: 12 amino acids. The germline V gene has CDR1 SGHRS and CDR2 YFSETQ. With V trimmed by 6 bases and J by 5 bases, 4 bases remained unmatched. The CDR3 DNA follows: TGCGCCAGCAATTCGCGGGGGGAGACCCAGTACTTC. The encoded protein is CASNSRGETQYF.

At least ten counts were recorded for this clonotype. V usage is TRBV7-3 and J usage is TRBJ2-2, with 9 bases matching TRBD1. The V segment lost 5 bases and the J segment 6 bases; nucleotides outside the gene matches: 4. CDR1 and CDR2 (germline): SGHTA, FQGTGA. This CDR3 has 14 amino acids. Written as DNA, the CDR3 is TGTGCCAGCAGCAACAGGGGGCCCGCCGGGGAGCTGTTTTTT. Encoded protein: CASSNRGPAGELFF.

This clonotype was found many times. V is TRBV28 and J is TRBJ1-2; TRBD1 matches at 11 bases. Germline V lookup: CDR1 MDHEN, CDR2 SYDVKM. Unmatched junction bases numbered 6, after V lost 6 bases and J lost 0 bases. There are 16 residues in the CDR3. CDR3 bases: TGTGCCAGCAGGCCTTGGACAGGGGGCTCTAACTATGGCTACACCTTC. It is translated as CASRPWTGGSNYGYTF.